One sample yielded the 25 T cell receptor beta chains listed below, sequenced in a study of blood T cells in healthy people across ages. Next came a second PCR, run for about 7 to 12 cycles, which used a sample-barcoded 5' primer along with a J-beta primer mix. One entry per CDR3 protein, called by TCRdb with MiXCR from the 5' RACE reads. The table lists approximately 1,000,000 distinct CDR3 sequences, more than 40% of them singletons, with approximately 20% in the top ten. Specimen: blood. The receptors shown here come from a woman aged 60-75 years in good health.

V is TRBV5-1 and J is TRBJ1-1; a weak D match, TRBD1 (6 bases). The V gene lost 4 bases and the J gene lost 4 bases, with 14 bases spanning the gap. Germline loops: CDR1 SGHRS, CDR2 YFSETQ. CDR3 length equals 14 residues. This CDR3 reads CASSPQGLSTEAFF. For the CDR3, the DNA is TGCGCCAGCAGCCCACAGGGTTTAAGCACTGAAGCTTTCTTT.

In this sample, this clonotype turned up a few times. CDR3 DNA: TGTGCCAGCAGTTCCGTCTGGAGGGCCTACAATGAGCAGTTCTTC. Protein product: CASSSVWRAYNEQFF. This rearrangement joins TRBV11-2 to TRBJ2-1, with D perhaps matching TRBD2 (6 bases). This CDR3 contains 15 residues. The V gene's germline CDR1 is SGHAT and CDR2 FQNNGV. V lost 6 bases to trimming and J lost 2 bases, with 14 bases between them.

J is TRBJ2-7 and V is TRBV27, with 11 bases fitting TRBD2. The germline CDR1 and CDR2 sequences are MNHEY and SMNVEV (reference sequence). There are 15 residues in the CDR3. Trimming cost V 5 bases and J 1 base; bases outside gene matches: 4. CDR3 bases: TGTGCCAGCAGTCACCGACTAGCGGGGTCCTACGAGCAGTACTTC. Translated: CASSHRLAGSYEQYF.

Regarding this clonotype: A junction end diverges from the germline sequence, so it may reflect a read error. The chain uses TRBV4-2 and TRBJ2-1, with D perhaps assigned TRBD1 or TRBD2 (5 bases each). CDR1 LGHNA and CDR2 YNFKEQ come from the germline V gene. This CDR3 is built from 13 residues. The CDR3 protein is CTSSGSTVNEQFF. The CDR3 DNA reads TGTACCAGCAGCGGCTCGACAGTTAATGAGCAGTTCTTC.

This clonotype was picked up a small number of times. The chain links TRBV12-3 or TRBV12-4 to TRBJ2-5, with D perhaps being TRBD1 or TRBD2 (5 bases each). Trimming stripped 7 bases from V and 1 base from J, with 16 bases between. The CDR3 totals 15 residues. CDR3 in DNA: TGTGCCAGCACATTCCTTGGGGGATTCCAAGAGACCCAGTACTTC. Translated, it gives CASTFLGGFQETQYF.

The J gene is TRBJ2-7, the V gene TRBV6-5; no definite D call. V lost 0 bases and J 5 bases, leaving 11 bases between the germline ends. The CDR3 spans 14 residues. Germline V gene data show CDR1 as MNHEY and CDR2 as SVGAGI. The chain's CDR3 is CASSYSYERNEQYF. CDR3 nucleotides: TGTGCCAGCAGTTACTCATACGAGCGAAACGAGCAGTACTTC.

The chain is built from TRBV12-3 or TRBV12-4 and TRBJ2-3; no definite D call. V lost 5 bases, J lost 1 base, and 10 bases lay in between. The CDR3 is made up of 14 amino acids. The DNA for the CDR3 is TGTGCCAGCAGTCCTCCCCCGGGCACAGATACGCAGTATTTT. It translates to CASSPPPGTDTQYF.

The chain links TRBV4-1 to TRBJ2-7, with D uncertain. In germline, CDR1 is MGHRA, CDR2 YSYEKL. The V and J ends lost 1 base and 3 bases respectively, with 13 bases between them. The CDR3 extends over 15 amino acids. CDR3 region: CASSQVGNSNYEQYF. In DNA form, the CDR3 reads TGCGCCAGCAGCCAAGTAGGAAACTCCAACTACGAGCAGTACTTC.

V gene TRBV20-1 combines with J gene TRBJ2-1; 9 nucleotides align to TRBD2. J lost 8 bases, V lost 6 bases, and 11 bases had no gene match. The germline V gene has CDR1 DFQATT and CDR2 SNEGSKA (reference sequence). This CDR3 is 14 amino acids long. CDR3 protein: CSAHGDSGSDEQFF. In DNA form, the CDR3 reads TGCAGTGCCCATGGTGATAGCGGGAGTGATGAGCAGTTCTTC.

V usage is TRBV12-3 or TRBV12-4 and J usage is TRBJ1-2, with 8 bases lining up with TRBD1. The CDR3 runs to 13 residues. J was trimmed by 7 bases and V by 8 bases; bases with no gene match: 9. The CDR3 sequence: CASGLGQVVGYTF. The CDR3 DNA reads TGTGCCAGCGGGCTGGGACAGGTGGTTGGCTACACCTTC.

The table lists this clonotype with a few counts. V usage is TRBV27 and J usage is TRBJ2-3; D gene unclear. From germline, CDR1 is MNHEY and CDR2 SMNVEV (reference sequence). This CDR3 is built from 15 residues. V lost 4 bases and J lost 4, with 15 bases in between. CDR3 nucleotide sequence: TGTGCCAGCAGTTCCTGGAGTGGGTTTTCAGATACGCAGTATTTT. Translated: CASSSWSGFSDTQYF.

This clonotype was found a few times. The chain is built from TRBV20-1 and TRBJ2-5, with 8 bases identical to TRBD2. V trimming: 1 base; J trimming: 11 bases; junction bases outside the gene matches: 12. The germline gives CDR1 DFQATT, CDR2 SNEGSKA (reference sequence). The CDR3 consists of 14 residues. For the CDR3, the DNA is TGCAGTGCTAGAGGGCTAGCGGGCGGGAATGAGCAGTACTTC. Translation: CSARGLAGGNEQYF.

This clonotype was seen a handful of times. The chain combines TRBV2 with TRBJ2-5; no firm D call. V was clipped by 6 bases and J by 9 bases, with 8 bases between them. Germline CDR1 reads SNHLY; CDR2 reads FYNNEI. The CDR3 length is 10 residues. The CDR3 DNA follows: TGTGCCAGCAGCGACGTGGCCCAGTACTTC. It yields the protein CASSDVAQYF.

CDR3 sequence: CASSDSGLQAAWDTQYF. CDR3 nucleotides: TGTGCCAGCAGTGATTCGGGACTACAAGCGGCTTGGGATACGCAGTATTTT. The chain joins TRBV6-1 to TRBJ2-3, with 7 bases that match TRBD2. The CDR3 runs 17 residues. V dropped 3 bases and J dropped 6; count of bases not matched to a gene: 15. CDR1 MNHNS and CDR2 SASEGT come from the germline V gene.

The chain carries TRBV28 and TRBJ2-3, with TRBD2 matching 11 bases. Germline trimming cut 5 bases from V and 5 bases from J; bases unmatched to any gene: 6. The CDR3 extends over 15 amino acids. Germline loops: CDR1 MDHEN, CDR2 SYDVKM. This chain's CDR3 is CASSAPTSGRDTQYF. The CDR3 region has the DNA TGTGCCAGCAGTGCACCTACTAGCGGGAGAGATACGCAGTATTTT. The complete variable domain, with remaining parts taken from reference TRBV28 and TRBJ2-3, reads DVKVTQSSRYLVKRTGEKVFLECVQDMDHENMFWYRQDPGLGLRLIYFSYDVKMKEKGDIPEGYSVSREKKERFSLILESASTNQTSMYLCASSAPTSGRDTQYFGPGTRLTVL.

This clonotype was seen only once. The V gene is TRBV12-3 or TRBV12-4, the J gene TRBJ2-1; TRBD1 matches at 8 bases. With the DNA end fitting TRBJ2-7 better, the J assignment may be wrong. This CDR3 has 14 residues. For the CDR3, the DNA is TGTGCCAGCAGTGTCAGGGGGCTCTACAATGAGCAGTACTTC. This codes for CASSVRGLYNEQYF.

This chain links TRBV28 with TRBJ2-1; no reliable D call. Germline V gene lookup returns CDR1 MDHEN and CDR2 SYDVKM. V was clipped by 8 bases and J by 5 bases, with 13 bases between them. The CDR3 runs to 13 residues. In DNA, the CDR3 is TGTGCCAGCCTACCTGGTGGCGACAATGAGCAGTTCTTC. This gives the protein CASLPGGDNEQFF.

This clonotype appeared many times. The rearrangement joins TRBV29-1 to TRBJ2-3; 9 bases align to TRBD2. CDR3 length equals 13 residues. The germline V gene encodes CDR1 SQVTM and CDR2 ANQGSEA. Unmatched junction bases numbered 1, after V lost 6 bases and J lost 0 bases. CDR3 amino acids: CSVTSGSTDTQYF. The CDR3 nucleotides are TGCAGCGTAACTAGCGGGAGCACAGATACGCAGTATTTT.

This chain's CDR3 is CARTGGLVKNIQYF. In DNA, the CDR3 is TGTGCCAGAACAGGGGGTTTGGTCAAAAACATTCAGTACTTC. The chain carries TRBV6-5 and TRBJ2-4, with 8 bases that match TRBD1. This CDR3 is 14 amino acids long. Germline CDR1 and CDR2: MNHEY and SVGAGI. Losses at the gene ends were 9 bases for V and 3 bases for J; bases not matched to a gene: 7.

This clonotype was seen only once. The V and J genes are TRBV30 and TRBJ2-7; D remains unclear. The V end was cut by 0 bases, the J end by 6 bases, with 9 bases between. CDR1 and CDR2 (germline): GTSNPN, SVGIG (reference sequence). The CDR3 is 12 residues long. DNA for the CDR3: TGTGCCTGGAGTGTAACTGTTTCCGAGCAGTACTTC. It specifies CAWSVTVSEQYF.

The chain is built from TRBV9 and TRBJ2-1; no definite D call. The CDR3 contains 14 residues. The germline gives CDR1 SGDLS, CDR2 YYNGEE. V dropped 0 bases and J dropped 9 bases, with 13 bases sitting between them. The CDR3 DNA follows: TGTGCCAGCAGCGTAGATCCCCGGTTGAGTGAGCAGTTCTTC. Translated, it gives CASSVDPRLSEQFF. Filled out from reference TRBV9 and TRBJ2-1, the complete variable domain reads DSGVTQTPKHLITATGQRVTLRCSPRSGDLSVYWYQQSLDQGLQFLIQYYNGEERAKGNILERFSAQQFPDLHSELNLSSLELGDSALYFCASSVDPRLSEQFFGPGTRLTVL.

The rearrangement joins TRBV4-2 to TRBJ2-3, with TRBD2 matching 10 bases. The junction had 13 bases not matched to a gene; V was cut back by 4 bases and J by 3 bases. CDR3 length equals 18 residues. Germline lookup yields CDR1 LGHNA and CDR2 YNFKEQ. DNA for the CDR3: TGTGCCAGCAGCCCGCGGGGGGAGCGGGAGGGCCGAACAGATACGCAGTATTTT. The encoded protein is CASSPRGEREGRTDTQYF.

This clonotype was detected only once. V usage is TRBV5-5 and J usage is TRBJ2-5; D perhaps matches TRBD2 (7 bases). CDR3 length equals 15 residues. Germline CDR1 reads SGHKS; CDR2 reads YYEKEE (reference sequence). Trimming pared 3 bases from V and 5 bases from J, leaving 17 bases between. The CDR3 reads CASSSIKAGHETQYF. DNA for the CDR3: TGTGCCAGCAGCTCAATAAAAGCGGGACACGAGACCCAGTACTTC.

This clonotype has a count of ten or more. The chain couples TRBV5-1 to TRBJ1-2; 10 bases match TRBD1. The CDR3 is made up of 14 amino acids. Germline assignment: CDR1 SGHRS and CDR2 YFSETQ. With V trimmed by 4 bases and J by 7 bases, 7 bases remained unmatched. This chain's CDR3 is CASSQDRGQSGYTF. As DNA, the CDR3 is TGCGCCAGCAGCCAAGACAGGGGGCAAAGTGGCTACACCTTC. The variable domain in full, completed from reference TRBV5-1 and TRBJ1-2, reads KAGVTQTPRYLIKTRGQQVTLSCSPISGHRSVSWYQQTPGQGLQFLFEYFSETQRNKGNFPGRFSGRQFSNSRSEMNVSTLELGDSALYLCASSQDRGQSGYTFGSGTRLTVV.

The gene calls are TRBV6-5 and TRBJ2-1; D is possibly TRBD2 (5 bases). Germline V gene sequence: CDR1 MNHEY, CDR2 SVGAGI. The CDR3 has 14 residues. Between the trimmed V and J ends, which lost 4 bases and 6 bases, there was a span of 13 bases. CDR3 residues: CASSWERTGNEQFF. In nucleotides, the CDR3 is TGTGCCAGCAGTTGGGAGCGGACGGGCAATGAGCAGTTCTTC.